This T cell receptor (beta chain) stems from a study of human T cells and chemical hapten exposure. About this clonotype itself: Its antigen is not known.

Noted time point: pre-sensitization, week 0. Treatment reported: therapeutic diphenylcyclopropenone sensitization with weekly scalp DPC. Germline V gene sequence: CDR1 SQVTM, CDR2 ANQGSEA. CDR3 length: 12 residues. V lost 7 bases, J lost 2 bases, and 12 bases lay in between. Study-wide points: There was a positive correlation between PT1 expanded TCR counts and patch test score. Versus controls, significantly more large CDR3 similarity clusters arose from expanded TCRs.

One entry per CDR3 protein, called by TCRdb with MiXCR from the RACE reads. The table lists 300,000 to 400,000 distinct CDR3 sequences, roughly 5.3% of them singletons. The chain links TRBV29-1 to TRBJ2-7; the D is unclear. This material consisted of whole blood, taken in connection with sensitization to the hapten diphenylcyclopropenone (DPC). The receptor comes from a woman aged 45-59 years with alopecia areata. Some clones in this sample may be carry-over from other donors' samples. The CDR3 protein is CSGGRDTYEQYF. The CDR3 DNA follows: TGCAGCGGGGGTCGAGACACCTACGAGCAGTACTTC.